Detailed here is one T cell receptor beta chain. The sample is drawn from a study of cytomegalovirus exposure and HLA in healthy donors. It was with 60 Vbeta and 13 Jbeta primers that the PCR ran. Sequencing used immunoSEQ multiplex PCR; TCRdb keeps in-frame clones, though not all of them. Of under 200,000 clones listed, approximately 77% are singletons. The CDR3 contains 15 residues. Germline V gene sequence: CDR1 MNHNY, CDR2 SVGAGI (reference sequence). With 4 bases clipped from V and 2 bases from J, the junction kept 5 bases outside the gene matches. The rearrangement uses TRBV6-6 and TRBJ2-3, with TRBD1 matching over 8 bases. This TCR was recovered from a man between 18 and 29 years old in good health and CMV-seronegative. The sequenced sample was PBMCs. In DNA, the CDR3 is TGTGCCAGCAGTTCCGGGACAGGATTCACAGATACGCAGTATTTT. Its protein is CASSSGTGFTDTQYF.